Each of the 15 T cell receptor beta chains below was sequenced from the same sample in a study of Ad26.COV2.S vaccination and SARS-CoV-2 variants. Produced via immunoSEQ multiplex PCR; TCRdb's table is partial and in-frame only. The data show fewer than 400,000 clones, around four fifths seen once. The sample's treatment: over 15 received Ad26.COV2.S at low or high dose, single or two shots; 5 received placebo; per-sample allocation not given. Day 63 after the first vaccine or placebo injection was the time point for sampling. This specimen was peripheral blood, taken in a trial of Ad26.COV2.S vaccine versus placebo. These receptors came from a person aged 18-65 years who received the Ad26.COV2.S COVID-19 vaccine or a placebo.

V is TRBV11-2 and J is TRBJ2-2, with 10 bases lining up with TRBD1. Germline-derived CDR1 and CDR2 are SGHAT and FQNNGV. V shed 5 bases and J 5 bases; nucleotides not matched to a gene: 8. The CDR3 covers 16 residues. CDR3 sequence reads: CASSQDQGQGTGELFF. Here the CDR3 DNA reads TGTGCCAGCAGCCAAGACCAGGGACAGGGGACCGGGGAGCTGTTTTTT.

This clone was observed a handful of times. The chain combines TRBV28 with TRBJ2-7; D not certain. Germline CDR1 is MDHEN and CDR2 is SYDVKM. This CDR3 has 17 residues. Trimming left V 5 bases short and J 0 bases short, with 20 bases between. The CDR3 DNA is TGTGCCAGCAGTCCGCGTAGGGATTCTGGTGGCTCCTACGAGCAGTACTTC. Translation gives CASSPRRDSGGSYEQYF. The full variable domain, in which reference TRBV28 and TRBJ2-7 provide the parts outside the CDR3, is DVKVTQSSRYLVKRTGEKVFLECVQDMDHENMFWYRQDPGLGLRLIYFSYDVKMKEKGDIPEGYSVSREKKERFSLILESASTNQTSMYLCASSPRRDSGGSYEQYFGPGTRLTVT.

The rearrangement links TRBV2 to TRBJ1-6; 9 bases line up with TRBD1. The junction had 8 bases not matched to a gene; V was cut back by 0 bases and J by 8 bases. Germline CDR1 and CDR2: SNHLY and FYNNEI. This CDR3 region has 17 residues. The CDR3, as DNA: TGTGCCAGCAGTGAAGCAGACCCGGGACAGGGTTATTCACCCCTCCACTTT. Translated: CASSEADPGQGYSPLHF.

CDR3 sequence reads: CASSQAPGGPETQYF. Here the CDR3 DNA reads TGCGCCAGCAGCCAAGCACCGGGGGGGCCAGAGACCCAGTACTTC. The gene calls are TRBV4-1 and TRBJ2-5; 8 bases agree with TRBD2. The CDR3 sequence is 15 residues long. Germline V gene data show CDR1 as MGHRA and CDR2 as YSYEKL. J lost 4 bases, V lost 1 base, and 5 bases had no gene match.

This rearrangement joins TRBV7-3 to TRBJ1-1; no clear D gene. Trimming shortened V by 0 bases and J by 3 bases, and 8 bases separated the two germline ends. CDR1 is SGHTA and CDR2 is FQGTGA in the germline V gene. This CDR3 contains 14 residues. The CDR3 sequence is CASSLTLTYTEAFF. CDR3 nucleotide sequence: TGTGCCAGCAGCTTAACCCTGACCTACACTGAAGCTTTCTTT.

Turning to this clone: Other nucleotide sequences in the sample specify the same CDR3. The chain has TRBV28 and TRBJ1-5; TRBD1 aligns across 8 bases. Germline V lookup: CDR1 MDHEN, CDR2 SYDVKM. The junction had 6 bases not matched to a gene; V was cut back by 5 bases and J by 6 bases. The CDR3 runs 14 residues. Here the CDR3 reads CASSLGQGSQPQHF. CDR3 nucleotide sequence: TGTGCCAGCAGTCTAGGACAGGGTTCTCAGCCCCAGCATTTT.

Of note for this clone: Compared with germline, one end of the junction differs, possibly owing to a read error. The CDR3 loop is CASSPGTEQHF. The CDR3 nucleotides are TGCGCCAGCAGCCCGGGGACAGAACAACACTTC. V is TRBV5-1 and J is TRBJ2-7, with 7 bases that match TRBD1. Germline CDR1 SGHRS, CDR2 YFSETQ. This CDR3 contains 11 residues.

The chain links TRBV7-6 to TRBJ2-2; no clear D. V gave up 5 bases and J gave up 8 bases, with 12 bases separating them. The germline gives CDR1 SGHVS, CDR2 FNYEAQ. This CDR3 is built from 13 residues. CDR3 region: CASSPQEEGELFF. The CDR3, as DNA: TGTGCCAGCAGCCCCCAGGAAGAGGGGGAGCTGTTTTTT.

The V gene is TRBV3-1 (or the pseudogene TRBV3-2), the J gene TRBJ1-1, with D tentatively TRBD1 (5 bases). CDR3 length: 14 amino acids. In germline, CDR1 is LGHDT, CDR2 YNNKEL (reference sequence). V was trimmed by 5 bases and J by 4 bases, leaving 14 bases between them. The CDR3 spells CASSDTGGGTEAFF. The CDR3, as DNA: TGTGCCAGCAGCGATACGGGGGGGGGCACTGAAGCTTTCTTT.

The chain is built from TRBV28 and TRBJ2-5, with 10 bases that match TRBD1. The V segment lost 5 bases and the J segment 3 bases; nucleotides outside the gene matches: 9. The CDR3 is 16 residues long. The V gene's germline CDR1 is MDHEN and CDR2 SYDVKM. CDR3 sequence: CASSPLGTGAKETQYF. The CDR3 DNA is TGTGCCAGCAGTCCGTTAGGGACAGGGGCCAAAGAGACCCAGTACTTC.

The chain links TRBV5-1 to TRBJ1-6; TRBD1 is a possible D gene (5 bases). The V gene lost 3 bases and the J gene lost 10 bases, with 14 bases spanning the gap. CDR1 is SGHRS and CDR2 is YFSETQ in the germline V gene. This CDR3 spans 14 amino acids. This CDR3 reads CASSWGSDSSPLHF. CDR3 DNA sequence: TGCGCCAGCAGCTGGGGCAGCGACAGCTCACCCCTCCACTTT.

The J gene is TRBJ1-5, the V gene TRBV7-9, with 8 bases identical to TRBD1. The germline gives CDR1 SEHNR, CDR2 FQNEAQ (reference sequence). V was clipped by 5 bases and J by 5 bases; unmatched bases: 2. The CDR3 length is 13 residues. The chain's CDR3 is CASSRTGYQPQHF. The CDR3 bases are TGTGCCAGCAGCCGGACAGGGTATCAGCCCCAGCATTTT.

CDR3 DNA sequence: TGTGCCACCAGTGGTCCCGAGTACTCGGGGGCCTACAACAATGAGCAGTTCTTC. This translates into CATSGPEYSGAYNNEQFF. This chain links TRBV24-1 with TRBJ2-1; D may match TRBD1 or TRBD2 (6 bases each). The V end was cut by 5 bases, the J end by 5 bases, with 24 bases between. The CDR3 extends over 18 amino acids. The germline gives CDR1 KGHDR, CDR2 SFDVKD.

This chain connects TRBV19 to TRBJ1-4, with a tentative D call TRBD1 (6 bases). The CDR3 contains 15 residues. Germline loops: CDR1 LNHDA, CDR2 SQIVND (reference sequence). Deletions cut 1 base from V and 7 bases from J, with 13 bases between. The CDR3 loop reads CASSIGGRGGEKLFF. The CDR3 DNA sequence: TGTGCCAGTAGTATAGGCGGCAGGGGAGGTGAAAAACTGTTTTTT.

V and J are TRBV11-2 and TRBJ1-6; no reliable D call. CDR1 is SGHAT and CDR2 is FQNNGV in the germline V gene. This CDR3 comprises 12 residues. The V end lost 5 bases, the J end lost 5 bases, and 4 bases lay between the germline ends. In nucleotides, the CDR3 is TGTGCCAGCAGCAGAGATAATTCACCCCTCCACTTT. Translated: CASSRDNSPLHF.